This TCR beta chain was captured in a study of T cell responses to AZD1222 COVID-19 vaccine. Per germline, CDR1 SGHKS and CDR2 YYEKEE (reference sequence). CDR3 length: 13 amino acids. Trimming left V 0 bases short and J 11 bases short, with 14 bases between. Study-wide findings and caveats: Clonal diversity was possibly underestimated, and white British individuals and females predominated among donors.

In this sample, this clone turned up once. The antigen is not known. Sequencing was performed with immunoSEQ multiplex PCR; in TCRdb, only in-frame clones are kept and a portion is missing. The data contain about 130,000 clones, roughly 88% of them singletons. The receptor was isolated from an adult in good health. The V gene is TRBV5-5, the J gene TRBJ1-1; no clear D gene. The sample was peripheral blood, taken on day 0 of AZD1222 vaccination. In DNA, the CDR3 is TGTGCCAGCAGCTTGGAATTCTTTTTCTCGGCTTTCTTT. Its translation is CASSLEFFFSAFF.